The next 27 T cell receptor beta chains were all read from a single sample in a study of T-cell memory formation after mild COVID-19. MiXCR was run by TCRdb on the 5' RACE reads, yielding one entry per CDR3 protein. The table includes about 210,000 distinct CDR3 sequences, over 9.5% detected once. Sequenced: PBMCs or a T cell subset sorted from them (not recorded which). All receptors derive from a man in his late teens or twenties who had mild COVID-19 (a few samples of this study predate the infection). Cell type and time point are not known.

This clonotype was found a few times. The rearrangement links TRBV2 to TRBJ2-2, with 12 bases lining up with TRBD1. Germline V CDR1 and CDR2: SNHLY, FYNNEI. The junction had 9 bases not matched to a gene; V was cut back by 6 bases and J by 7 bases. CDR3 length: 16 residues. CDR3 in amino acids: CASSRRDRGLNGELFF. The CDR3, as DNA: TGTGCCAGCAGCCGGCGGGACAGGGGGCTCAACGGGGAGCTGTTTTTT. Supplemented by reference TRBV2 and TRBJ2-2, the full variable domain reads EPEVTQTPSHQVTQMGQEVILRCVPISNHLYFYWYRQILGQKVEFLVSFYNNEISEKSEIFDDQFSVERPDGSNFTLKIRSTKLEDSAMYFCASSRRDRGLNGELFFGEGSRLTVL.

This clonotype was seen at least ten times. The chain is built from TRBV5-1 and TRBJ2-3; TRBD2 matches at 11 bases. CDR1 and CDR2 from the germline V gene are SGHRS and YFSETQ. The V gene end was trimmed by 3 bases and the J gene end by 4 bases; junction bases not matched to a gene: 10. This CDR3 is built from 17 residues. The CDR3 sequence is CASSSTSGGSAADTQYF. CDR3 sequence (DNA): TGCGCCAGCAGCTCCACTAGCGGGGGCAGTGCGGCAGATACGCAGTATTTT.

This clonotype turned up a few times. As DNA, the CDR3 is TGTGCCACCAGTGATTTTGGAGAGACCCAGTACTTC. It translates to CATSDFGETQYF. The chain joins TRBV24-1 to TRBJ2-5; no firm D call. The V gene's germline CDR1 is KGHDR and CDR2 SFDVKD. This CDR3 has 12 amino acids. The germline V and J ends were trimmed by 1 base and 4 bases, with 3 bases remaining between them.

V and J are TRBV18 and TRBJ2-3; D gene ambiguous. V was cut by 3 bases and J by 0 bases, with 7 bases left in between. The CDR3 has 14 residues. CDR1 is KGHSH and CDR2 is LQKENI in the germline V gene. CDR3 loop: CASSPMSSTDTQYF. As DNA, the CDR3 is TGTGCCAGCTCACCTATGAGTAGCACAGATACGCAGTATTTT.

The genes are TRBV12-3 or TRBV12-4 and TRBJ1-5; D might be TRBD1 (5 bases). The CDR3 contains 14 residues. Deletions cut 2 bases from V and 5 bases from J, with 10 bases between. CDR3 loop: CASSLSLGDQPQHF. In DNA, the CDR3 is TGTGCCAGCAGTTTATCTTTGGGGGATCAGCCCCAGCATTTT.

Only a few counts were recorded for this clonotype. The J gene is TRBJ1-1, the V gene TRBV5-1; D ambiguous. Deletions cut 0 bases from V and 0 bases from J, with 9 bases between. CDR3 length: 15 amino acids. The V gene's germline CDR1 is SGHRS and CDR2 YFSETQ. The CDR3 bases are TGCGCCAGCAGCTTGGGAGGACTGATGAACACTGAAGCTTTCTTT. Translating gives CASSLGGLMNTEAFF.

This chain joins TRBV20-1 and TRBJ1-2; TRBD1 matches at 7 bases. The trim removed 3 bases at V and 4 bases at J, leaving 11 bases unmatched. The CDR3 is 15 amino acids. Germline lookup yields CDR1 DFQATT and CDR2 SNEGSKA (reference sequence). The CDR3 bases are TGCAGTGCTAGGAGAGGGGGCAGGGATACCTATGGCTACACCTTC. This translates into CSARRGGRDTYGYTF.

This clonotype was found a few times. The V and J genes are TRBV18 and TRBJ1-6, with TRBD1 identical over 11 bases. With V trimmed by 3 bases and J by 0 bases, 7 bases remained unmatched. CDR3 length: 19 residues. Germline CDR1 is KGHSH and CDR2 is LQKENI. The CDR3 nucleotides read TGTGCCAGCTCACCCCGGACAGGGGGCCTTAGCTCCTATAATTCACCCCTCCACTTT. Translated, it gives CASSPRTGGLSSYNSPLHF.

This clonotype was observed a few times. An end of the junction differs from the germline gene, which may be a read error. V gene TRBV6-2 or TRBV6-3 combines with J gene TRBJ1-5; D not resolved. CDR1 and CDR2 from the germline V gene are MNHEY and SVGEGT. This CDR3 has 13 amino acids. CDR3 nucleotides: TGTGCCAGCAGAACAGAGGGTGGGCAGCCGCAGCATTTT. Protein product: CASRTEGGQPQHF.

This clonotype was recorded a few times. In DNA form, the CDR3 reads TGTGCCAGCTCACCACGAGACGGCAATCAGCCCCAGCATTTT. Protein product: CASSPRDGNQPQHF. The chain is built from TRBV18 and TRBJ1-5, with D hard to call. Germline assignment: CDR1 KGHSH and CDR2 LQKENI. The CDR3 sequence is 14 residues long. Trimming shortened V by 1 base and J by 2 bases, and 6 bases separated the two germline ends.

The V call is TRBV4-3, the J call TRBJ2-6; D is perhaps TRBD1 or TRBD2 (6 bases each). V shed 0 bases and J shed 4 bases, with 10 bases lying between them. The germline V gene encodes CDR1 LGHNA and CDR2 YSLEER. This CDR3 comprises 16 residues. CDR3 DNA sequence: TGCGCCAGCAGCCAAGATAGGGGGGTCGGGGCCAACGTCCTGACTTTC. This sequence encodes CASSQDRGVGANVLTF.

Only a few counts were recorded for this clonotype. This chain joins TRBV6-5 and TRBJ2-3; tentative D call: TRBD2 (5 bases). Germline CDR1 and CDR2: MNHEY and SVGAGI. Between the trimmed V and J ends, which lost 0 bases and 7 bases, there was a span of 14 bases. The CDR3 extends over 15 amino acids. CDR3 loop: CASSYSVGLAYTQYF. In DNA form, the CDR3 reads TGTGCCAGCAGTTACTCTGTAGGCCTAGCTTATACGCAGTATTTT.

This chain links TRBV5-1 with TRBJ2-1, with unresolved D. The V end lost 0 bases, the J end lost 9 bases, and 7 bases lay between the germline ends. Per the germline V gene, CDR1 is SGHRS and CDR2 is YFSETQ. The CDR3 length is 12 residues. In DNA, the CDR3 is TGCGCCAGCAGCTTGGGAGGTCCTGAGCAGTTCTTC. It yields the protein CASSLGGPEQFF.

The rearrangement joins TRBV6-4 to TRBJ2-1, with a tentative D call TRBD1 (6 bases). CDR1 and CDR2 (germline): MRHNA, SNTAGT. Trimming took 3 bases from V and 4 from J, leaving 16 bases between them. This CDR3 contains 16 residues. This chain's CDR3 is CASSERPWGHYNEQFF. CDR3 nucleotide sequence: TGTGCCAGCAGTGAACGGCCGTGGGGACATTACAATGAGCAGTTCTTC.

This chain joins TRBV5-1 and TRBJ2-3; 10 bases line up with TRBD2. The germline gives CDR1 SGHRS, CDR2 YFSETQ. V gave up 4 bases and J gave up 3 bases; unmatched junction bases: 8. The CDR3 runs 16 residues. The CDR3 sequence is CASSTERGGVTDTQYF. The CDR3 DNA reads as TGCGCCAGCAGCACAGAGCGGGGGGGAGTGACAGATACGCAGTATTTT.

This clonotype has more than one count but fewer than ten. V gene TRBV10-3 combines with J gene TRBJ1-2; 7 bases are a match to TRBD1. The V gene end was trimmed by 4 bases and the J gene end by 6 bases; junction bases not matched to a gene: 5. Per the germline V gene, CDR1 is ENHRY and CDR2 is SYGVKD. The CDR3 runs to 13 residues. Here the CDR3 reads CAISVQGNNGYTF. In nucleotides, the CDR3 is TGTGCCATCAGTGTACAGGGGAATAATGGCTACACCTTC.

This clonotype has more than one count but fewer than ten. The CDR3: CASSQRGLTTQYF. The CDR3 nucleotides are TGTGCCAGCAGCCAACGGGGCCTGACGACGCAGTATTTT. The chain employs TRBV7-9 and TRBJ2-3; D is possibly TRBD1 or TRBD2 (5 bases each). The CDR3 spans 13 residues. With 5 bases removed from V and 9 bases from J, the gap between germline ends came to 15 bases. CDR1 is SEHNR, CDR2 FQNEAQ, per germline (reference sequence).

V usage is TRBV7-2 and J usage is TRBJ2-6; D gene ambiguous. The ends were cut back, 5 bases at V and 0 bases at J, with 8 bases in the middle. Germline CDR1 is SGHTA and CDR2 is FQGNSA. The CDR3 contains 15 residues. CDR3 DNA sequence: TGTGCCAGCAGCCCGACGCGCTCTGGGGCCAACGTCCTGACTTTC. As protein: CASSPTRSGANVLTF.

The sample holds a few counts of this clonotype. The chain recombines TRBV24-1 with TRBJ2-2; D gene ambiguous. The CDR3 is 14 amino acids. Germline V lookup: CDR1 KGHDR, CDR2 SFDVKD. Trimming left V 5 bases short and J 0 bases short, with 6 bases between. CDR3 bases: TGTGCCACCAGTGGCCCAACGAACACCGGGGAGCTGTTTTTT. It specifies CATSGPTNTGELFF.

There are a few counts of this clonotype. The genes are TRBV5-1 and TRBJ2-5; 7 nucleotides line up with TRBD1. CDR1 and CDR2 from the germline V gene are SGHRS and YFSETQ. CDR3 length: 14 amino acids. The junction had 4 bases not matched to a gene; V was cut back by 3 bases and J by 2 bases. Here the CDR3 DNA reads TGCGCCAGCAGCTCCAGGGGGAGTCAAGAGACCCAGTACTTC. This codes for CASSSRGSQETQYF.

The chain employs TRBV7-2 and TRBJ1-5; TRBD1 is a possible D gene (6 bases). The germline V gene encodes CDR1 SGHTA and CDR2 FQGNSA. V shed 2 bases and J shed 6 bases, with 14 bases lying between them. This CDR3 is built from 15 residues. The chain's CDR3 is CASSLWGAQGQPQHF. CDR3 DNA sequence: TGTGCCAGCAGCTTATGGGGGGCGCAGGGTCAGCCCCAGCATTTT.

This clonotype was observed a handful of times. The chain joins TRBV2 to TRBJ2-4; possible D gene TRBD1, 6 bases. The CDR3 is 13 residues long. Trimming took off 6 bases at V and 8 bases at J, with 14 bases between the two ends. The germline V gene has CDR1 SNHLY and CDR2 FYNNEI. CDR3 in amino acids: CASSATGLDIQYF. The CDR3 DNA is TGTGCCAGCAGCGCCACAGGGCTGGACATTCAGTACTTC. Drawing the rest from reference TRBV2 and TRBJ2-4, the complete variable domain is EPEVTQTPSHQVTQMGQEVILRCVPISNHLYFYWYRQILGQKVEFLVSFYNNEISEKSEIFDDQFSVERPDGSNFTLKIRSTKLEDSAMYFCASSATGLDIQYFGAGTRLSVL.

The rearrangement joins TRBV4-1 to TRBJ2-5; TRBD2 agrees at 11 bases. Germline-derived CDR1 and CDR2 are MGHRA and YSYEKL. This CDR3 is built from 17 residues. V shed 0 bases and J 5 bases; nucleotides not matched to a gene: 8. The CDR3: CASSQDYLAGGRETQYF. The CDR3 bases are TGCGCCAGCAGCCAAGATTATCTAGCGGGGGGAAGGGAGACCCAGTACTTC.

V is TRBV7-2 and J is TRBJ2-1; possibly TRBD1 for D (5 bases). Germline lookup yields CDR1 SGHTA and CDR2 FQGNSA. This CDR3 is built from 14 residues. V was clipped by 0 bases and J by 9 bases, with 12 bases between them. In nucleotides, the CDR3 is TGTGCCAGCAGCTTAGCCCAGGGCGATGGTGAGCAGTTCTTC. Protein: CASSLAQGDGEQFF.

The chain couples TRBV12-3 or TRBV12-4 to TRBJ2-7; tentatively, D is TRBD1 (5 bases). This CDR3 comprises 14 residues. Trimming pared 3 bases from V and 4 bases from J, leaving 13 bases between. CDR3 nucleotide sequence: TGTGCCAGCAGTTTGATAGGGGTCGCGTACGAGCAGTACTTC. The encoded protein is CASSLIGVAYEQYF.

The gene calls are TRBV29-1 and TRBJ2-5; TRBD2 is a possible D gene (6 bases). This CDR3 spans 12 amino acids. V lost 6 bases, J lost 5 bases, and 13 bases lay in between. Germline assignment: CDR1 SQVTM and CDR2 ANQGSEA. CDR3 in DNA: TGCAGCGTCGGGACTCCCCGGGAGACCCAGTACTTC. Its translation: CSVGTPRETQYF.

The gene calls are TRBV12-3 or TRBV12-4 and TRBJ1-3; D uncertain. The V end lost 6 bases, the J end lost 1 base, and 16 bases lay between the germline ends. The CDR3 sequence is 16 residues long. CDR3 amino acids: CASSLGRPNSGNTIYF. The CDR3 DNA sequence: TGTGCCAGCAGCCTTGGGAGGCCTAATTCTGGAAACACCATATATTTT.